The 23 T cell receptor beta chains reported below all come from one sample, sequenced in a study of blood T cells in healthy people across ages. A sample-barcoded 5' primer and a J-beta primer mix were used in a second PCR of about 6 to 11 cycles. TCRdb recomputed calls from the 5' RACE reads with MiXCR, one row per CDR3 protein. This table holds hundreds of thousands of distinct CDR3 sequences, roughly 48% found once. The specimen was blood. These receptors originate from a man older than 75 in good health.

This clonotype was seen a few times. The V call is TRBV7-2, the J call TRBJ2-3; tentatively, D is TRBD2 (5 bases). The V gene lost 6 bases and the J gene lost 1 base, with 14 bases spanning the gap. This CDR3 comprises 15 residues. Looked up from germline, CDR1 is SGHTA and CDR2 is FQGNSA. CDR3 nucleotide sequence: TGTGCCAGCAGTCCTCGTCCCGGGGGCACAGATACGCAGTATTTT. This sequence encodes CASSPRPGGTDTQYF.

The chain's CDR3 is CAIKTSGEGVDEQFF. CDR3 nucleotide sequence: TGTGCCATCAAGACTAGCGGGGAGGGAGTAGATGAGCAGTTCTTC. This chain joins TRBV10-3 and TRBJ2-1; 11 nucleotides align to TRBD2. The ends lost 7 bases at V and 8 bases at J; junction bases unmatched: 10. The CDR3 runs to 15 residues. The germline V gene encodes CDR1 ENHRY and CDR2 SYGVKD.

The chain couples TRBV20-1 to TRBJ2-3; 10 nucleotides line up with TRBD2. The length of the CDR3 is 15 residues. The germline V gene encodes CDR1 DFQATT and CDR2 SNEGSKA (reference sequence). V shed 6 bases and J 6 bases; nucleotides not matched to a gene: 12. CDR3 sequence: CSAPSASGSFDTQYF. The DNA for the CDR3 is TGCAGTGCCCCATCGGCTAGCGGGAGTTTTGATACGCAGTATTTT.

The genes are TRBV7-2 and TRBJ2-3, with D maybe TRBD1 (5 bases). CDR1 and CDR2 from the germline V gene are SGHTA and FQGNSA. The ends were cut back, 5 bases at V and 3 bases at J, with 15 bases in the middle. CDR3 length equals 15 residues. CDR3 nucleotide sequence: TGTGCCAGCAGCCTACTACCTAGGGGAACAGATACGCAGTATTTT. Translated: CASSLLPRGTDTQYF. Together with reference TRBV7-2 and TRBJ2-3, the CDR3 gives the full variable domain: GAGVSQSPSNKVTEKGKDVELRCDPISGHTALYWYRQSLGQGLEFLIYFQGNSAPDKSGLPSDRFSAERTGGSVSTLTIQRTQQEDSAVYLCASSLLPRGTDTQYFGPGTRLTVL.

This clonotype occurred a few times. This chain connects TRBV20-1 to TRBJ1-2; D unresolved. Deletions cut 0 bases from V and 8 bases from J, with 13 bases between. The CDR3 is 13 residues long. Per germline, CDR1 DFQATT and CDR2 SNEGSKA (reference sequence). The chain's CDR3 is CSARDNPRGGYTF. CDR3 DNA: TGCAGTGCTAGAGATAATCCCCGTGGCGGCTACACCTTC.

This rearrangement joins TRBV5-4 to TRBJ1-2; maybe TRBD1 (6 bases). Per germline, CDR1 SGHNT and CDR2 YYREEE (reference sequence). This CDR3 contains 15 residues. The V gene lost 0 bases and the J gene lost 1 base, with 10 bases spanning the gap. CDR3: CASSLEGGFNYGYTF. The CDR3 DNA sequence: TGTGCCAGCAGCTTGGAGGGGGGTTTTAACTATGGCTACACCTTC.

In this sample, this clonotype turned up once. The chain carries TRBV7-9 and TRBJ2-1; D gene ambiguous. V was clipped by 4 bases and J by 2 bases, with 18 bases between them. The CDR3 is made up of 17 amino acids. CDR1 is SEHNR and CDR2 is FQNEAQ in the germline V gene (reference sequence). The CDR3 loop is CASSSLIGSPAYNEQFF. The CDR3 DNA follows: TGTGCCAGCAGCTCATTAATCGGCTCCCCTGCCTACAATGAGCAGTTCTTC.

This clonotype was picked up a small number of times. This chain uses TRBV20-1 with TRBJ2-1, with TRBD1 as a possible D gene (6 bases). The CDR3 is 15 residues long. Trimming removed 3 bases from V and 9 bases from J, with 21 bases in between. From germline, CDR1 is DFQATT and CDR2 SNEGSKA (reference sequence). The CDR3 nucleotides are TGCAGTGCTAGGGGTGGCCCTCCCCGCAGGGGTGAGCAGTTCTTC. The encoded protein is CSARGGPPRRGEQFF.

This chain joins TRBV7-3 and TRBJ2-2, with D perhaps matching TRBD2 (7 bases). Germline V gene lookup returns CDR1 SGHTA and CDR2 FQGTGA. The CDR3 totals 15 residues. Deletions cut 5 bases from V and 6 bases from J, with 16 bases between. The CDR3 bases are TGTGCCAGCAGCCCGACGGGGGGCTACGCCGGGGAGCTGTTTTTT. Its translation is CASSPTGGYAGELFF.

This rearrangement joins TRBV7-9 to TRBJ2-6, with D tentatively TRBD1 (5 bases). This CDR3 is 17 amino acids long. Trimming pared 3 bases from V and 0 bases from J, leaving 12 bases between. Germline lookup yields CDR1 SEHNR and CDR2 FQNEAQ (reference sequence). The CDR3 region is CASSFRGSYSGANVLTF. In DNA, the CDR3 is TGTGCCAGCAGCTTTAGGGGCAGCTACTCTGGGGCCAACGTCCTGACTTTC. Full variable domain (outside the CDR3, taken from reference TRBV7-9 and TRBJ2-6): DTGVSQNPRHKITKRGQNVTFRCDPISEHNRLYWYRQTLGQGPEFLTYFQNEAQLEKSRLLSDRFSAERPKGSFSTLEIQRTEQGDSAMYLCASSFRGSYSGANVLTFGAGSRLTVL.

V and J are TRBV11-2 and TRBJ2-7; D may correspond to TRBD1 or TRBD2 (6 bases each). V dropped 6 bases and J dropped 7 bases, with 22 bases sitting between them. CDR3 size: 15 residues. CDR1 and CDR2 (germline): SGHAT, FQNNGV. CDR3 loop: CASRPAPRRDNEQYF. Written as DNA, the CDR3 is TGTGCCAGCAGACCAGCGCCTAGGAGGGACAATGAGCAGTACTTC.

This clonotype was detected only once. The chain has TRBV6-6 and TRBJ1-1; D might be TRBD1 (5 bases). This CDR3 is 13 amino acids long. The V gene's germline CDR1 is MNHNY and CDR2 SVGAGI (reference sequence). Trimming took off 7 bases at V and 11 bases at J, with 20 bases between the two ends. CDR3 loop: CASKEQGSQSAFF. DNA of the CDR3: TGTGCCAGCAAGGAGCAGGGCTCGCAGTCGGCTTTCTTT.

CDR3 nucleotide sequence: TGCGCCAGCAGCCACAGACAGGGGGCCCTTTCTGGGGCCAACGTCCTGACTTTC. Its protein is CASSHRQGALSGANVLTF. The chain combines TRBV4-1 with TRBJ2-6; 10 bases are shared with TRBD1. The germline gives CDR1 MGHRA, CDR2 YSYEKL. J was trimmed by 1 base and V by 3 bases; bases with no gene match: 6. The CDR3 extends over 18 amino acids.

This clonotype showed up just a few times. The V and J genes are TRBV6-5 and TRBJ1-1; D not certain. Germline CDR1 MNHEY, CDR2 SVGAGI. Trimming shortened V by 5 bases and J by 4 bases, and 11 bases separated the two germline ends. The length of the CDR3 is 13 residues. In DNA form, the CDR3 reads TGTGCCAGCAGTGCCGTCGGGATCACTGAAGCTTTCTTT. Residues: CASSAVGITEAFF.

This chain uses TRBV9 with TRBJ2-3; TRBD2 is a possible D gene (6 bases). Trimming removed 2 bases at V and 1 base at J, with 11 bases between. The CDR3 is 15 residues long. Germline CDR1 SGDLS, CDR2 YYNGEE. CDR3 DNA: TGTGCCAGCAGCGTTCGGCCGGGAGGCACAGATACGCAGTATTTT. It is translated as CASSVRPGGTDTQYF.

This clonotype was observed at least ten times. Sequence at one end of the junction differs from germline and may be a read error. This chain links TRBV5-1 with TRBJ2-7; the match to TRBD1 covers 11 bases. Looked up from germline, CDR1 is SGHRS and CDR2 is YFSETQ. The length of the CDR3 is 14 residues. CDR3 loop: CASSSGQGGYEQYF. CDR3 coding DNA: TGTGCCAGCAGCTCGGGACAGGGGGGGTACGAGCAGTACTTC.

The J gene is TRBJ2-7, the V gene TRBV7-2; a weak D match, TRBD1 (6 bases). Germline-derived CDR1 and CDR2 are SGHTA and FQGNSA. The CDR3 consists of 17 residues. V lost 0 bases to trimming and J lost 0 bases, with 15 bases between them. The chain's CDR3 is CASSLAPGSRGSYEQYF. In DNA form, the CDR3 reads TGTGCCAGCAGCTTAGCCCCAGGCAGCAGGGGCTCCTACGAGCAGTACTTC.

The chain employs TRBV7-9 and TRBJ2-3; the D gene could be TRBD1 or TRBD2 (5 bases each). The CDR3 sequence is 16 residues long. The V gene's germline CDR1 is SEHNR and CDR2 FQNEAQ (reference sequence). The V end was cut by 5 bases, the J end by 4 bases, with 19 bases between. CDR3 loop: CASSPGTGYSADTQYF. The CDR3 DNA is TGTGCCAGCAGCCCGGGGACCGGTTATAGCGCAGATACGCAGTATTTT.

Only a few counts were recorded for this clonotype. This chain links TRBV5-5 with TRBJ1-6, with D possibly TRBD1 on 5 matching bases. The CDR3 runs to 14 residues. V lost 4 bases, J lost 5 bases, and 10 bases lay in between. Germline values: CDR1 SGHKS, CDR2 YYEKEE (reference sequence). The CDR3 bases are TGTGCCAGCAGCCCATTGGACAATAATTCACCCCTCCACTTT. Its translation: CASSPLDNNSPLHF.

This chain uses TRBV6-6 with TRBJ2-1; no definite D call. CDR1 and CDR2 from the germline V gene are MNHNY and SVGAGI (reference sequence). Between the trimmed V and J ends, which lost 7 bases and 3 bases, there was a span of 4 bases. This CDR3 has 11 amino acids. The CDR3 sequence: CASMNYNEQFF. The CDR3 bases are TGTGCCAGCATGAACTACAATGAGCAGTTCTTC.

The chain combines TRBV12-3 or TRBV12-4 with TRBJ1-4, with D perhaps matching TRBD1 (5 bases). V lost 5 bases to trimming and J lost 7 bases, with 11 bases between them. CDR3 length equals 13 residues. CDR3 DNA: TGTGCCAGCAGTCTGGGGGATGGTGAAAAACTGTTTTTT. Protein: CASSLGDGEKLFF.

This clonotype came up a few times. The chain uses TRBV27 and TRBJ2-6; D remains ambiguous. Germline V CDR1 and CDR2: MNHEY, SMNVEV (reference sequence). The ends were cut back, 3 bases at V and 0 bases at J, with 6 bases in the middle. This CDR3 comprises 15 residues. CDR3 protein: CASSFRSSGANVLTF. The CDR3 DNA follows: TGTGCCAGCAGTTTTAGAAGCTCTGGGGCCAACGTCCTGACTTTC.

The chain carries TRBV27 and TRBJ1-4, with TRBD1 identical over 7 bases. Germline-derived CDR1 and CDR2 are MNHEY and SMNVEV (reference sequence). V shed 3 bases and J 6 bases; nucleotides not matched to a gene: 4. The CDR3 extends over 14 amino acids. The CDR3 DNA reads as TGTGCCAGCAGTTTTATAGGGGGCGATGAAAAACTGTTTTTT. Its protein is CASSFIGGDEKLFF.